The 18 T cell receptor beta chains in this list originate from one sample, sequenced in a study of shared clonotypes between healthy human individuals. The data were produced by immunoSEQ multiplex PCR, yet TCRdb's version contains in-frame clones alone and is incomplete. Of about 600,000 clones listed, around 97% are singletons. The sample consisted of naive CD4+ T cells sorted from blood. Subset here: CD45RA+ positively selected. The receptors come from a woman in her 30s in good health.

CDR3 amino acids: CASSGRPSGELFF. CDR3 bases: TGTGCCAGCAGTGGCCGGCCTTCCGGGGAGCTGTTTTTT. V and J are TRBV28 and TRBJ2-2, with D hard to call. The CDR3 runs 13 residues. Trimming took off 5 bases at V and 6 bases at J, with 10 bases between the two ends. Germline V CDR1 and CDR2: MDHEN, SYDVKM.

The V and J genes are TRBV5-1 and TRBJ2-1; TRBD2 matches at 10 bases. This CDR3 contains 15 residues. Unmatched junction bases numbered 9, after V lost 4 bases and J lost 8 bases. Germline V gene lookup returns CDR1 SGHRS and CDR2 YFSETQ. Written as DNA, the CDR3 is TGCGCCAGCAGCCTAGGACTAGCGGTGGGGGATGAGCAGTTCTTC. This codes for CASSLGLAVGDEQFF.

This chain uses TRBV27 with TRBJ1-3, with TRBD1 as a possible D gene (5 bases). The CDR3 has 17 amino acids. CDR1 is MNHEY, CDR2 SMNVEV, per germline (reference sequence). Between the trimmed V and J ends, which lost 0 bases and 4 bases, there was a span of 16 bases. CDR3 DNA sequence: TGTGCCAGCAGTTTATCCCCCGGTCAGGGTGCCGGAAACACCATATATTTT. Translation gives CASSLSPGQGAGNTIYF.

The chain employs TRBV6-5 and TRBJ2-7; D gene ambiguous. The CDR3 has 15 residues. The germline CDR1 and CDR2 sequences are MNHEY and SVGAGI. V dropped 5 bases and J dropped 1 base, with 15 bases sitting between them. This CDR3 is CASSPWQSSSYEQYF. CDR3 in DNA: TGTGCCAGCAGTCCTTGGCAATCCTCTTCCTACGAGCAGTACTTC.

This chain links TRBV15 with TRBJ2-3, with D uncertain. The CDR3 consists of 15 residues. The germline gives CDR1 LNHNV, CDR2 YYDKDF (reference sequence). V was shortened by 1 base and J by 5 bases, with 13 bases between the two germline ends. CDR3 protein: CATSRARRLVDTQYF. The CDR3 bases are TGTGCCACCAGCAGAGCCCGCAGACTGGTAGATACGCAGTATTTT.

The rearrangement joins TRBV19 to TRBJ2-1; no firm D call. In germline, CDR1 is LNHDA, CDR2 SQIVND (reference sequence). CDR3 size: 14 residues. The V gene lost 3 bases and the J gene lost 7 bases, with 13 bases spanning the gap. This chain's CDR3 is CASSIHRARNEQFF. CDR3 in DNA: TGTGCCAGTAGTATTCATCGGGCTAGGAATGAGCAGTTCTTC.

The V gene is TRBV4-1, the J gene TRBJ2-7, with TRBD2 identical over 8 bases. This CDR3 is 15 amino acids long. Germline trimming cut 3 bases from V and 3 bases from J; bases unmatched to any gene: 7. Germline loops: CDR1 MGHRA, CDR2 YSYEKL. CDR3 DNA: TGCGCCAGCAGCCAGGCGGGGGCGGGAGGCTACGAGCAGTACTTC. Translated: CASSQAGAGGYEQYF.

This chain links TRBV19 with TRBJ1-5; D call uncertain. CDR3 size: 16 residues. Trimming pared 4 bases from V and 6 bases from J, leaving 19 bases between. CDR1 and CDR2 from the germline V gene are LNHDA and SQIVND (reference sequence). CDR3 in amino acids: CASSTTAGAGSQPQHF. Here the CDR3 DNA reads TGTGCCAGTAGTACCACGGCAGGTGCTGGATCTCAGCCCCAGCATTTT. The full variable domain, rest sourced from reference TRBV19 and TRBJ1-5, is DGGITQSPKYLFRKEGQNVTLSCEQNLNHDAMYWYRQDPGQGLRLIYYSQIVNDFQKGDIAEGYSVSREKKESFPLTVTSAQKNPTAFYLCASSTTAGAGSQPQHFGDGTRLSIL.

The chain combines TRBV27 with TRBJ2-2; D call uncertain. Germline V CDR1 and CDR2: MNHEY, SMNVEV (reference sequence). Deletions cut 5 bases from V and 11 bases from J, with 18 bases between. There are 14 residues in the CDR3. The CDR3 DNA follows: TGTGCCAGCAGTCCCCTGGCGCTAGTGCCAGAGCTGTTTTTT. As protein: CASSPLALVPELFF.

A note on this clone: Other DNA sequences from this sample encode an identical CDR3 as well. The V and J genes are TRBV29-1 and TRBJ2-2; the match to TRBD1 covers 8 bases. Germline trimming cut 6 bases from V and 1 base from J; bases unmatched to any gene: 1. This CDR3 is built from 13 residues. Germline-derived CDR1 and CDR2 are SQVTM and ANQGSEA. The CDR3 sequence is CSVDRGNTGELFF. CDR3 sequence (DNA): TGCAGCGTCGACAGGGGGAACACCGGGGAGCTGTTTTTT.

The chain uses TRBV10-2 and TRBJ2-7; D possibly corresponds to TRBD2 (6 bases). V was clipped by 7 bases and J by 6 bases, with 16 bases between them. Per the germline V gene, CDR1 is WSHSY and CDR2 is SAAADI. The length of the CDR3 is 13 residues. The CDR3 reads CASTLDYGGEQYF. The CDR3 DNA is TGCGCCAGCACCTTGGACTACGGGGGCGAGCAGTACTTC.

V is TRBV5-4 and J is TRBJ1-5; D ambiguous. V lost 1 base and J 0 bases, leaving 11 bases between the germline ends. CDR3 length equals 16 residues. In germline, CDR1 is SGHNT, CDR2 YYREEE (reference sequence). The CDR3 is CASSLLESYSNQPQHF. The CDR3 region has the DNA TGTGCCAGCAGCTTGTTGGAGTCCTATAGCAATCAGCCCCAGCATTTT.

CDR3: CASSPGLAGGNEQFF. In DNA, the CDR3 is TGTGCCAGCAGCCCGGGGCTAGCGGGGGGGAATGAGCAGTTCTTC. This chain connects TRBV7-9 to TRBJ2-1; 12 bases agree with TRBD2. The CDR3 runs 15 residues. CDR1 and CDR2 from the germline V gene are SEHNR and FQNEAQ (reference sequence). V gave up 5 bases and J gave up 7 bases; unmatched junction bases: 6.

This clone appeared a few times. CDR3 amino acids: CASSYGQTTDTQYF. The CDR3 nucleotides read TGCGCCAGCAGCTACGGACAGACTACGGATACGCAGTATTTT. The gene calls are TRBV5-1 and TRBJ2-3, with a possible D match to TRBD1 (6 bases). In germline, CDR1 is SGHRS, CDR2 YFSETQ. This CDR3 comprises 14 residues. Trimming removed 3 bases at V and 6 bases at J, with 14 bases between. Variable domain in full (rest from reference TRBV5-1 and TRBJ2-3): KAGVTQTPRYLIKTRGQQVTLSCSPISGHRSVSWYQQTPGQGLQFLFEYFSETQRNKGNFPGRFSGRQFSNSRSEMNVSTLELGDSALYLCASSYGQTTDTQYFGPGTRLTVL.

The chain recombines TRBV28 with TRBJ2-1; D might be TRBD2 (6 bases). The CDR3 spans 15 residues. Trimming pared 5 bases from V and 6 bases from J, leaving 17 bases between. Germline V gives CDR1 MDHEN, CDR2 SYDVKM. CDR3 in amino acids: CASSTISGARNEQFF. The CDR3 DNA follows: TGTGCCAGCAGTACCATATCGGGAGCTCGCAATGAGCAGTTCTTC.

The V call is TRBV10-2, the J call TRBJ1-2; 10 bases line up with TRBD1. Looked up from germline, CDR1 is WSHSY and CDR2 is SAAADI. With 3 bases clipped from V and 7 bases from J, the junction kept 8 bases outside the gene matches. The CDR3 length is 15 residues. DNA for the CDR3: TGCGCCAGCAGTGACACGGGACAGGGGAAGCTTGGCTACACCTTC. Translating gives CASSDTGQGKLGYTF.

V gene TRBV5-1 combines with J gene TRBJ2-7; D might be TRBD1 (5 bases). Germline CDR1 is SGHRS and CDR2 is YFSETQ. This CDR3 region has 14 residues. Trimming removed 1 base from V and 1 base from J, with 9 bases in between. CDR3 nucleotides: TGCGCCAGCAGCTTGTCAGGGATTTCCTACGAGCAGTACTTC. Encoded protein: CASSLSGISYEQYF.

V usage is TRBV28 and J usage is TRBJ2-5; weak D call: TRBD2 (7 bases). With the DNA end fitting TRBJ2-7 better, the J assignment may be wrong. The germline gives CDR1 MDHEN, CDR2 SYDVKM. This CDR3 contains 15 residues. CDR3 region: CASSFGGAGRYEQYF. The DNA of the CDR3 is TGTGCCAGCAGTTTTGGGGGGGCTGGCCGCTACGAGCAGTACTTC.